This TCR beta chain was retrieved from a study of shared clonotypes between healthy human individuals (dated by TCRdb to about 2020). Regarding the complete study: The cohort included a few men and a couple of women between 18 and 49 years of age. To increase sequencing depth and limit assay-specific biases, TCR repertoire library preparation and sequencing were carried out by different laboratories using diverse techniques. Blood TCR repertoires of roughly five healthy adults were deeply sequenced to estimate repertoire size and the extent of clonotype sharing between individuals. For each donor, CD4 naive and CD4 memory were each run on three plates, CD8 naive on two plates, and CD8 memory on one plate. Between about 0.8 and 8.9 billion PBMCs per donor were obtained by leukapheresis.

The CDR3 runs 13 amino acids, cysteine and phenylalanine included. The kept DNA is CDR3 alone, 39 bases in frame from the first base. CDR1 and CDR2, per the germline V gene (reference sequence), are MNHEY and SMNVEV. V loses 6 bases at its end and J loses 2 bases; junction bases beyond the gene matches: 1. As regards this clone: The antigen it binds to is not known. Within one base of it there is no much larger clone, and no base qualities were kept.

Donors were healthy HIV-negative adults with no recently reported acute infections or vaccinations. All donors were Caucasian adults living in Nashville, Tennessee, USA. Magnetic negative selection was used to enrich CD4+ T cells, after which naive cells were positively selected on CD45RA and the negative fraction became the memory subset. Blood was obtained by leukapheresis, after which PBMCs were separated by Ficoll-Histopaque density gradient centrifugation and cryopreserved in liquid nitrogen vapor phase. Analytical flow cytometry was used to check the purity and quantity of each magnetically sorted T cell population. Genomic DNA was isolated from each sorted fraction and quantified by UV absorbance on a Nanodrop 2000c. Overall results and qualifications from the work: Sampling was restricted to blood, and TCR repertoires in tissue are likely to differ from TCR repertoires in blood. Across a handful of donors, about 5.2% of naive CD4, around 3.3% of naive CD8, about 2.3% of memory CD4, and 0.4% of memory CD8 clonotypes were shared. Higher generation probabilities were observed for clonotypes shared by all four sorted-subset donors than for non-shared clonotypes. Based on pairwise subsampling, the degree of clonotype sharing among donors was expected to be affected by sequencing depth. Because the study included a small number of donors, the genetic and exposure-history diversity represented was limited. Rarefaction of sorted-subset datasets indicated incomplete sequencing despite the large sequencing depth. Estimated clonotype richness was generally larger for naive than for memory subsets.

TCR CDR3 regions were amplified from genomic DNA by multiplex PCR using the deep immunoSEQ assay. Extracted genomic DNA from each cell subset was distributed evenly across all wells of several immunoSEQ 96-well plates, and each plate was treated as a replicate. For sorted subsets, each replicate PCR was loaded with around 200 ng genomic DNA, equivalent to about 33,000 T cell genomes. Purified libraries were measured with a Qubit 3.0 fluorometer, size-checked on a Bioanalyzer 2100, and measured again with the KAPA Library Quantification kit. Every immunoSEQ 96-well plate was sequenced on a separate single-read 150-cycle Illumina NextSeq 550 flow cell. The study's own analysis went as follows. The immunoSEQ output contained only junctional sequences without quality scores, so filtering could not match that applied to full-length reads. To assign V/J genes and CDR3, sequences were annotated against IMGT germline references using PyIR, a Python wrapper for IgBLAST v1.9. Reads were filtered out if the reads had weak V/J assignments (E-value above 1e-6), no CDR3, stop codons, out-of-frame junctions, or ambiguous translated residues. V3J clonotypes were defined by identical inferred V gene, J gene, and CDR3 amino acid sequence. The percentage overlap between two repertoires was calculated by dividing the number of shared unique clonotypes by the size of the smaller repertoire. Three approaches were used to assess repertoire richness: RTK rarefaction, the Chao1 estimator, and Recon v2.1 estimates of unobserved clonotypes. Generation probabilities for all TCRbeta clonotypes obtained by the gDNA method from four donors were computed using OLGA. TCRdb took this table from immuneACCESS and kept in-frame rearrangements with V and J called. Such tables lack part of the clones; where checked against another copy, unresolved V genes explain under half of the gap, and the rest is unexplained. The DNA gave D and trimming, while V, J and clone size come from that table. The sample yields 1 million to 1.3 million clones; 75% to 85% were counted once. 0.5% to 0.65% of the sample rests with the top ten.

This clonotype was obtained from a man aged 18 to 29 in good health. Some clones in this sample may be carry-over from other donors' samples. The sequencing sample was made of memory CD4+ T cells from PBMCs. The label giving this sample's cell subset or site can be read as: CD45RA-negative fraction. In this chain, TRBV27 is recombined with TRBJ2-1, and 7 bases in between align with TRBD1. The base sequence is TGTGCCAGCAGGGGACAGACCTACAATGAGCAGTTCTTC. Its translation reads: CASRGQTYNEQFF.